Listed here are 19 T cell receptor beta chains from one sample, sequenced in a study of T cell responses to AZD1222 COVID-19 vaccine. TCRdb's table, derived via immunoSEQ multiplex PCR, lists solely in-frame clones and lacks some. The sample lists around 66,000 clones; approximately 90% were seen once. Specimen: peripheral blood, collected 28 days after the second dose of the MenACWY control vaccine. All receptors come from an adult who received the MenACWY meningococcal vaccine as a control.

The genes are TRBV28 and TRBJ2-7, with D unclear. The germline V and J ends were trimmed by 3 bases and 0 bases, with 9 bases remaining between them. Germline V gene sequence: CDR1 MDHEN, CDR2 SYDVKM. CDR3 length equals 14 residues. The CDR3 DNA reads TGTGCCAGCAGTTTCATCGACTTCTCCTACGAGCAGTACTTC. Its translation is CASSFIDFSYEQYF.

The chain uses TRBV7-9 and TRBJ1-2, with a tentative D call TRBD1 (5 bases). Germline loops: CDR1 SEHNR, CDR2 FQNEAQ (reference sequence). The ends were cut back, 6 bases at V and 2 bases at J, with 13 bases in the middle. The CDR3 loop spans 14 amino acids. The CDR3 reads CASSGSSGNYGYTF. CDR3 DNA sequence: TGTGCCAGCAGTGGGTCGTCAGGGAACTATGGCTACACCTTC.

The rearrangement joins TRBV7-2 to TRBJ1-2; possibly TRBD1 for D (6 bases). The CDR3 sequence is 15 residues long. The germline V and J ends were trimmed by 4 bases and 4 bases, with 16 bases remaining between them. Germline-derived CDR1 and CDR2 are SGHTA and FQGNSA. The CDR3 DNA reads as TGTGCCAGCAGCTCAGGCCGGGGGCGCGGCTATGGCTACACCTTC. Translated, it gives CASSSGRGRGYGYTF.

This clone was seen just once. The chain couples TRBV6-2 or TRBV6-3 to TRBJ1-2; D possibly corresponds to TRBD1 (6 bases). Trimming shortened V by 0 bases and J by 4 bases, and 15 bases separated the two germline ends. The germline V gene has CDR1 MNHEY and CDR2 SVGEGT. CDR3 length: 16 residues. CDR3 amino acids: CASSYSRDTLSYGYTF. DNA for the CDR3: TGTGCCAGCAGTTACTCTCGGGACACCTTGAGCTATGGCTACACCTTC.

The gene calls are TRBV28 and TRBJ1-5, with 7 bases identical to TRBD1. Germline V gene lookup returns CDR1 MDHEN and CDR2 SYDVKM. J was trimmed by 7 bases and V by 5 bases; bases with no gene match: 8. This CDR3 has 14 amino acids. Here the CDR3 reads CASSLTGLDQPQHF. The CDR3 bases are TGTGCCAGCAGTCTGACAGGGTTGGACCAGCCCCAGCATTTT.

The chain combines TRBV19 with TRBJ1-2; D is uncertain. V lost 5 bases and J lost 1, with 14 bases in between. CDR3 length equals 15 residues. Germline values: CDR1 LNHDA, CDR2 SQIVND (reference sequence). The CDR3 DNA sequence: TGTGCCAGTAGTCCCGGAGGCGGAGGTAACTATGGCTACACCTTC. Translation: CASSPGGGGNYGYTF.

The gene calls are TRBV27 and TRBJ2-6; D is tentatively TRBD1 or TRBD2 (5 bases each). Germline V gene sequence: CDR1 MNHEY, CDR2 SMNVEV (reference sequence). The CDR3 totals 20 residues. Trimming cost V 5 bases and J 0 bases, with 23 bases left between them. The CDR3 sequence: CASSPQVTGLEISGANVLTF. CDR3 DNA sequence: TGTGCCAGCAGTCCACAGGTTACGGGGCTCGAGATCTCTGGGGCCAACGTCCTGACTTTC.

The chain employs TRBV6-1 and TRBJ1-1; D not certain. The CDR3 spans 15 residues. CDR1 is MNHNS, CDR2 SASEGT, per germline. V was trimmed by 0 bases and J by 0 bases, leaving 8 bases between them. The CDR3 DNA sequence: TGTGCCAGCAGTGAAGCTTGGCGGCTGAACACTGAAGCTTTCTTT. This codes for CASSEAWRLNTEAFF.

The chain couples TRBV19 to TRBJ2-7; D gene uncertain. The CDR3 extends over 8 amino acids. V was cut by 7 bases and J by 5 bases, with 0 bases left in between. Germline CDR1 and CDR2: LNHDA and SQIVND (reference sequence). CDR3 in amino acids: CASNEQYF. CDR3 DNA sequence: TGTGCCAGTAACGAGCAGTACTTC.

This chain uses TRBV30 with TRBJ1-6; TRBD1 might be the D (6 bases). This CDR3 has 13 amino acids. Germline lookup yields CDR1 GTSNPN and CDR2 SVGIG (reference sequence). Trimming pared 8 bases from V and 10 bases from J, leaving 18 bases between. For the CDR3, the DNA is TGTGCCCGGTCCGTGGGGGCCGGGTCACCCCTCCACTTT. It codes for CARSVGAGSPLHF.

The V gene is TRBV6-1, the J gene TRBJ1-6; D might be TRBD1 (5 bases). V lost 0 bases and J lost 1, with 13 bases in between. This CDR3 is built from 18 residues. Germline loops: CDR1 MNHNS, CDR2 SASEGT. CDR3 coding DNA: TGTGCCAGCAGTGAAGCCGCCTCCGGGGGGTCCTATAATTCACCCCTCCACTTT. Translation gives CASSEAASGGSYNSPLHF.

This clone was detected only once. The chain couples TRBV2 to TRBJ1-1; no clear D gene. The CDR3 loop spans 16 amino acids. The V gene's germline CDR1 is SNHLY and CDR2 FYNNEI. The V gene lost 5 bases and the J gene lost 1 base, with 17 bases spanning the gap. The CDR3 sequence is CASSTLTPAENTEAFF. DNA of the CDR3: TGTGCCAGCAGTACCCTTACACCGGCCGAGAACACTGAAGCTTTCTTT.

The chain links TRBV19 to TRBJ1-3, with TRBD1 as a possible D gene (5 bases). Germline V gives CDR1 LNHDA, CDR2 SQIVND (reference sequence). The V gene lost 7 bases and the J gene lost 2 bases, with 12 bases spanning the gap. The CDR3 is 14 residues long. For the CDR3, the DNA is TGTGCCAGTAATGACAGAGGAACTGGAAACACCATATATTTT. Protein product: CASNDRGTGNTIYF.

This clone was seen more than once but under ten times. The chain links TRBV21-1 to TRBJ1-5. TRBV21-1 is a listed pseudogene. The CDR3 totals 16 residues. As DNA, the CDR3 is TGTGCCAGCAGCAAAGGACCTTTCCTTAGCAATCAGCCCCAGCATTTT. It encodes CASSKGPFLSNQPQHF.

This clone was seen only once. In nucleotides, the CDR3 is TGTGCCAGCAGGGGACAGGGCATTCAGTACTTC. Residues: CASRGQGIQYF. The chain uses TRBV28 and TRBJ2-4, with 9 positions matching TRBD1. Trimming took 6 bases from V and 9 from J; bases not matched to a gene: 0. Germline V gives CDR1 MDHEN, CDR2 SYDVKM. The CDR3 spans 11 residues.

V and J are TRBV10-3 and TRBJ1-2; weak D call: TRBD1 (5 bases). V shed 5 bases and J shed 7 bases, with 11 bases lying between them. Germline V gene lookup returns CDR1 ENHRY and CDR2 SYGVKD. The CDR3 extends over 12 amino acids. Here the CDR3 DNA reads TGTGCCATCAGTCTGACAGAGGCTGGCTACACCTTC. Protein sequence: CAISLTEAGYTF.

This chain uses TRBV7-9 with TRBJ2-7; TRBD1 matches at 8 bases. CDR3 size: 16 residues. CDR1 SEHNR and CDR2 FQNEAQ come from the germline V gene (reference sequence). V lost 0 bases and J lost 5; bases outside the gene matches: 9. The CDR3 region is CASSLAGQGPLNEQYF. CDR3 coding DNA: TGTGCCAGCAGCTTAGCCGGACAGGGTCCTTTGAACGAGCAGTACTTC.

This clone was observed once. This rearrangement joins TRBV29-1 to TRBJ1-5; 7 bases fit TRBD1. CDR3 length equals 12 residues. Losses at the gene ends were 4 bases for V and 7 bases for J; bases not matched to a gene: 4. Per germline, CDR1 SQVTM and CDR2 ANQGSEA. CDR3 coding DNA: TGCAGCGTTGGAGAGGACAGGCAGCCCCAGCATTTT. Protein product: CSVGEDRQPQHF.

The genes are TRBV28 and TRBJ1-2; possibly TRBD1 for D (5 bases). The V and J ends lost 5 bases and 2 bases respectively, with 18 bases between them. CDR3 length equals 16 residues. Germline CDR1 is MDHEN and CDR2 is SYDVKM. In nucleotides, the CDR3 is TGTGCCAGCAGTACTGGCCGCCGGGACGCAAACTATGGCTACACCTTC. It is translated as CASSTGRRDANYGYTF.